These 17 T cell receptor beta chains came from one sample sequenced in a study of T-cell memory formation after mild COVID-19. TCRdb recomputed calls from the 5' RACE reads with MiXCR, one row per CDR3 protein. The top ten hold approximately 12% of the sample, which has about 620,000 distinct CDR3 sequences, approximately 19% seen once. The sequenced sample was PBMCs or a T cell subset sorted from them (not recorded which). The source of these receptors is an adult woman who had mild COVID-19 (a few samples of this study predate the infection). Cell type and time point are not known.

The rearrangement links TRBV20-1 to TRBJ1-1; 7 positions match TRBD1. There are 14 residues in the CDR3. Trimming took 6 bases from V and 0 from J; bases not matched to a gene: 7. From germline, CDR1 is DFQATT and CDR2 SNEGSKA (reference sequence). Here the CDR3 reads CSAQGGDMNTEAFF. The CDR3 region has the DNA TGCAGTGCCCAGGGGGGGGACATGAACACTGAAGCTTTCTTT.

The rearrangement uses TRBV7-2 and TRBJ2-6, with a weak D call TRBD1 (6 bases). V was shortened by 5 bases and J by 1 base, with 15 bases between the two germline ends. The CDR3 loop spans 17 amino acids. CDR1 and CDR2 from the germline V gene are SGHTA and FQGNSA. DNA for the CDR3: TGTGCCAGCAGCGCGACAGGTCAGGATTCTGGGGCCAACGTCCTGACTTTC. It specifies CASSATGQDSGANVLTF.

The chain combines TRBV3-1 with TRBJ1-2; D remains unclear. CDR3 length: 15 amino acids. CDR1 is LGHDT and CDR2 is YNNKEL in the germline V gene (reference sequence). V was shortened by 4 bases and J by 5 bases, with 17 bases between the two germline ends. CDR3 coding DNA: TGTGCCAGCAGCCCGGACGCGAGAGCTGTGTATGGCTACACCTTC. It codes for CASSPDARAVYGYTF. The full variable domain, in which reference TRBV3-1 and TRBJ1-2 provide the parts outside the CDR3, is DTAVSQTPKYLVTQMGNDKSIKCEQNLGHDTMYWYKQDSKKFLKIMFSYNNKELIINETVPNRFSPKSPDKAHLNLHINSLELGDSAVYFCASSPDARAVYGYTFGSGTRLTVV.

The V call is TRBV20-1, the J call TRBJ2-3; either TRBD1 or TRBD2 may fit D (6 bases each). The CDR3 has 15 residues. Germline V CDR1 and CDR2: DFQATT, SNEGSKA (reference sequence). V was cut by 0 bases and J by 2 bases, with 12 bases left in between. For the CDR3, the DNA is TGCAGTGCTAGAGATCAGGGGCGGGACACAGATACGCAGTATTTT. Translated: CSARDQGRDTDTQYF.

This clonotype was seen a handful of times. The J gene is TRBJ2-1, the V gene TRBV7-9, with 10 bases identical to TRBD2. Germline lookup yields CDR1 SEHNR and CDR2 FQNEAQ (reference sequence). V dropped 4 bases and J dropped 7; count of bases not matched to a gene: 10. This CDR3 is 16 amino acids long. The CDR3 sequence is CASSSLSGRALNEQFF. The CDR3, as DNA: TGTGCCAGCAGCTCGCTAAGCGGGAGGGCCCTTAATGAGCAGTTCTTC.

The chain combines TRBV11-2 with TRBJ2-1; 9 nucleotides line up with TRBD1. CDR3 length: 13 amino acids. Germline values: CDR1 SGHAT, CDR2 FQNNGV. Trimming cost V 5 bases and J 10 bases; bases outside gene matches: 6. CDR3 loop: CASSLDRGREQFF. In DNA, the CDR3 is TGTGCCAGCAGCCTGGACAGGGGACGGGAGCAGTTCTTC.

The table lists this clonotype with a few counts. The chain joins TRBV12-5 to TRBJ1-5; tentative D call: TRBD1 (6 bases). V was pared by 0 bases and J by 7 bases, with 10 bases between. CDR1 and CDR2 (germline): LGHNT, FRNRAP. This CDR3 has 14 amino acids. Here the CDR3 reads CASGLVGGRQPQHF. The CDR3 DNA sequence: TGTGCTAGTGGTTTGGTTGGGGGCAGACAGCCCCAGCATTTT.

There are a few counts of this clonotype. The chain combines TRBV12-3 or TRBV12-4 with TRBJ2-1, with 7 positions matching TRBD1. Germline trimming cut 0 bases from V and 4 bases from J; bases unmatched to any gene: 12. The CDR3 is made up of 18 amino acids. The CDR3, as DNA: TGTGCCAGCAGTTTAGCTTCCGGGACAGTGATTTTTTACAATGAGCAGTTCTTC. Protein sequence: CASSLASGTVIFYNEQFF.

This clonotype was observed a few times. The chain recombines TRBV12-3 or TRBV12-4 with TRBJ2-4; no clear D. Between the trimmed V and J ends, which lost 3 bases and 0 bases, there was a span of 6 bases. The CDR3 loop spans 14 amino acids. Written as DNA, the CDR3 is TGTGCCAGCAGTTTGTCTCAAGCCAAAAACATTCAGTACTTC. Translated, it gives CASSLSQAKNIQYF.

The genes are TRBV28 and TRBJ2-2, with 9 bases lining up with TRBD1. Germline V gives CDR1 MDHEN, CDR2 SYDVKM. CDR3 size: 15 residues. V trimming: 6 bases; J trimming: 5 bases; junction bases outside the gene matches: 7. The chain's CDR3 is CASRLETGGTGELFF. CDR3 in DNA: TGTGCCAGCAGACTGGAGACAGGGGGAACCGGGGAGCTGTTTTTT.

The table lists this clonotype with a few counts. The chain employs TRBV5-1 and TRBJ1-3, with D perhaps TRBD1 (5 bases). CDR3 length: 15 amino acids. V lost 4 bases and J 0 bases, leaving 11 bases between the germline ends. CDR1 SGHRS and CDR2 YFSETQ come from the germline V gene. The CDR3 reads CASSQGAYSGNTIYF. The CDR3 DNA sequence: TGCGCCAGCAGCCAAGGGGCCTACTCTGGAAACACCATATATTTT.

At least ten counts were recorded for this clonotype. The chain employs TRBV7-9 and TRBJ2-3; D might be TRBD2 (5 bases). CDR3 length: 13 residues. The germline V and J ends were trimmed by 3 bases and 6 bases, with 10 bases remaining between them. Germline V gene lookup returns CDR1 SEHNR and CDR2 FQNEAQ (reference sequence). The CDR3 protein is CASSLASSDTQYF. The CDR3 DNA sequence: TGTGCCAGCAGCTTGGCTAGCTCCGATACGCAGTATTTT.

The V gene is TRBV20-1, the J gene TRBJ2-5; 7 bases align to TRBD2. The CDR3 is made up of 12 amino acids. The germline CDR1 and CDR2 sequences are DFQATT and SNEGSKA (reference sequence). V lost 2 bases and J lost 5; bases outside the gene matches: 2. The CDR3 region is CSARMGGETQYF. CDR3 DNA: TGCAGTGCTAGAATGGGAGGGGAGACCCAGTACTTC.

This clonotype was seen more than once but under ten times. Here the CDR3 DNA reads TGTGCCAGCAGCCCGTCGGATTCACCCCTCCACTTT. Translated, it gives CASSPSDSPLHF. The chain joins TRBV5-5 to TRBJ1-6; D uncertain. V was clipped by 4 bases and J by 8 bases, with 7 bases between them. The CDR3 contains 12 residues. Germline V gene lookup returns CDR1 SGHKS and CDR2 YYEKEE (reference sequence).

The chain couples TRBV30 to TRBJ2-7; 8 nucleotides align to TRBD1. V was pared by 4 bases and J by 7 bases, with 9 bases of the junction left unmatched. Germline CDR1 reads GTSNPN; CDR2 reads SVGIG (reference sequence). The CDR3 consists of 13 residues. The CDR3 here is CAWTRDRRREQYF. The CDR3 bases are TGTGCCTGGACCCGGGACAGGCGGAGGGAGCAGTACTTC.

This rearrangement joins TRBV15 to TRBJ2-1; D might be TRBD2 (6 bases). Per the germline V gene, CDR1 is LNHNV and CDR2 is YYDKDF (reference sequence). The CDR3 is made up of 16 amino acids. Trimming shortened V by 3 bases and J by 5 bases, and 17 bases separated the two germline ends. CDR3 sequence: CATSSPGDWRNNEQFF. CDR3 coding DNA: TGTGCCACCAGCAGCCCGGGGGACTGGCGGAACAATGAGCAGTTCTTC.

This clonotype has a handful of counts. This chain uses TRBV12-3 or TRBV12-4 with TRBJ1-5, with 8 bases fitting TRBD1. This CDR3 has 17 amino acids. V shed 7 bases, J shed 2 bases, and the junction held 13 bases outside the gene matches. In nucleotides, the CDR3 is TGTGCCAGCACCCTGAGGACAGGGAGTCGTGGCAATCAGCCCCAGCATTTT. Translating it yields CASTLRTGSRGNQPQHF.